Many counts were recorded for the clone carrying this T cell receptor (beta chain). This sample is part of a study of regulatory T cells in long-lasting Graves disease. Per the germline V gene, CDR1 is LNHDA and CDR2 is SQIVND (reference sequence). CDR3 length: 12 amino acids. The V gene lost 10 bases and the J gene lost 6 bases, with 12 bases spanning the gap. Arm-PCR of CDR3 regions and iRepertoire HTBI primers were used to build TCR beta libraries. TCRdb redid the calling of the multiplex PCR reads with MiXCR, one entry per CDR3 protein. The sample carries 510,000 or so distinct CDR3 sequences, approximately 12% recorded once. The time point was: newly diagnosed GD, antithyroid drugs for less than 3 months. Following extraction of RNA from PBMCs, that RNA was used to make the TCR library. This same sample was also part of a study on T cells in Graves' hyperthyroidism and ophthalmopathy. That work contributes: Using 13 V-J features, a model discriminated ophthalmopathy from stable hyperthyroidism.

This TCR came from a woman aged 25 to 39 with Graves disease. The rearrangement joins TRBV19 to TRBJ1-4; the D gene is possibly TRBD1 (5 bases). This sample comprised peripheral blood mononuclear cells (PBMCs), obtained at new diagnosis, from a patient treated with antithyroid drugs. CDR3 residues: CATGHLHEKLFF. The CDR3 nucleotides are TGTGCCACCGGACATCTCCATGAAAAACTGTTTTTT.